The 15 T cell receptor beta chains in this list originate from one sample, sequenced in a study of shared clonotypes between healthy human individuals. The method was immunoSEQ multiplex PCR; TCRdb's version includes in-frame clones alone and lacks a portion of them. The table has about 600,000 clones, roughly 97% seen once. The sample consisted of naive CD4+ T cells sorted from blood. Subset: CD45RA+ positively selected. The receptor source for this set is a woman aged 25 to 39 in good health.

The chain links TRBV28 to TRBJ2-2, with 14 bases fitting TRBD2. After removal of 6 bases from V and 5 bases from J, the junction contained 8 bases not matched to a gene. Germline values: CDR1 MDHEN, CDR2 SYDVKM. CDR3 size: 17 residues. CDR3 nucleotides: TGTGCCAGCAGCCTGACTAGCGGGAGGGCCGATACCGGGGAGCTGTTTTTT. Its translation is CASSLTSGRADTGELFF.

This clone was counted a single time. The chain uses TRBV5-1 and TRBJ2-3; TRBD2 matches at 13 bases. The germline V gene encodes CDR1 SGHRS and CDR2 YFSETQ. The CDR3 contains 17 residues. Trimming cost V 4 bases and J 1 base; bases outside gene matches: 6. The DNA for the CDR3 is TGCGCCAGCAGCATCGGACTAGCGGGAGAAGGCACAGATACGCAGTATTTT. Encoded protein: CASSIGLAGEGTDTQYF.

The genes are TRBV18 and TRBJ1-1; 8 bases agree with TRBD1. CDR1 is KGHSH, CDR2 LQKENI, per germline. V was clipped by 2 bases and J by 1 base; unmatched bases: 6. The CDR3 loop spans 16 amino acids. The CDR3 sequence: CASSPMQGATNTEAFF. In DNA form, the CDR3 reads TGTGCCAGCTCACCAATGCAGGGGGCCACGAACACTGAAGCTTTCTTT.

This clone has only one observation. The V call is TRBV4-1, the J call TRBJ2-7; D possibly corresponds to TRBD2 (5 bases). CDR1 is MGHRA and CDR2 is YSYEKL in the germline V gene. CDR3 length equals 15 residues. Between the trimmed V and J ends, which lost 0 bases and 5 bases, there was a span of 14 bases. The CDR3 is CASSQETGDRNEQYF. Here the CDR3 DNA reads TGCGCCAGCAGCCAAGAAACCGGGGATCGCAACGAGCAGTACTTC.

V is TRBV7-8 and J is TRBJ2-7; tentatively, D is TRBD2 (7 bases). With 5 bases removed from V and 3 bases from J, the gap between germline ends came to 23 bases. CDR3 size: 17 residues. Looked up from germline, CDR1 is SGHVS and CDR2 is FQNEAQ. DNA for the CDR3: TGTGCCAGCAGCCCGCGAGGGGGAGGGGTGAAGTTCTACGAGCAGTACTTC. It is translated as CASSPRGGGVKFYEQYF.

The V and J genes are TRBV11-2 and TRBJ2-5; 10 nucleotides line up with TRBD2. The CDR3 extends over 17 amino acids. The germline CDR1 and CDR2 sequences are SGHAT and FQNNGV. J was trimmed by 4 bases and V by 5 bases; bases with no gene match: 13. CDR3 DNA: TGTGCCAGCAGCACCACTAAGATCAGCGGGAGGGTAGAGACCCAGTACTTC. It translates to CASSTTKISGRVETQYF.

This rearrangement joins TRBV5-1 to TRBJ2-5; D might be TRBD1 (6 bases). Germline V gene sequence: CDR1 SGHRS, CDR2 YFSETQ. The CDR3 is made up of 17 amino acids. Trimming stripped 4 bases from V and 5 bases from J, with 24 bases between. Here the CDR3 DNA reads TGCGCCAGCAGCCCCTCCCGGGCAGGGTCAAGGGGGGAGACCCAGTACTTC. Its translation is CASSPSRAGSRGETQYF.

This clone was found once. The chain recombines TRBV28 with TRBJ2-2; 10 positions match TRBD2. With 3 bases clipped from V and 7 bases from J, the junction kept 5 bases outside the gene matches. The CDR3 runs 15 residues. The V gene's germline CDR1 is MDHEN and CDR2 SYDVKM. The CDR3 here is CASSFGTSVRGELFF. Here the CDR3 DNA reads TGTGCCAGCAGTTTTGGGACTAGCGTCCGCGGGGAGCTGTTTTTT.

Regarding this clone: Other DNA sequences in this sample translate to the same CDR3. The V gene is TRBV18, the J gene TRBJ1-2; TRBD1 matches 10 bases. Germline CDR1 reads KGHSH; CDR2 reads LQKENI. The CDR3 runs to 13 residues. The junction had 2 bases not matched to a gene; V was cut back by 3 bases and J by 7 bases. The CDR3, as DNA: TGTGCCAGCTCACCGAGGGACAGGGGTGGCTACACCTTC. As protein: CASSPRDRGGYTF. Using reference TRBV18 and TRBJ1-2 for the parts outside the CDR3, the full variable domain is NAGVMQNPRHLVRRRGQEARLRCSPMKGHSHVYWYRQLPEEGLKFMVYLQKENIIDESGMPKERFSAEFPKEGPSILRIQQVVRGDSAAYFCASSPRDRGGYTFGSGTRLTVV.

This clone appeared once. The rearrangement links TRBV19 to TRBJ2-1; 8 nucleotides agree with TRBD2. The J segment lost 0 bases and the V segment lost 7 bases, leaving 5 bases of the junction unmatched. Germline V gives CDR1 LNHDA, CDR2 SQIVND (reference sequence). The CDR3 length is 15 residues. In DNA form, the CDR3 reads TGTGCCAGTATTCGGAGCGGGAGCTCCTACAATGAGCAGTTCTTC. The encoded protein is CASIRSGSSYNEQFF.

This chain links TRBV27 with TRBJ2-7; 8 positions match TRBD2. J was trimmed by 2 bases and V by 6 bases; bases with no gene match: 9. The CDR3 is made up of 15 amino acids. Germline V gene data show CDR1 as MNHEY and CDR2 as SMNVEV (reference sequence). CDR3: CASRGLAGGAYEQYF. The CDR3 bases are TGTGCCAGCAGGGGGCTAGCGGGTGGGGCCTACGAGCAGTACTTC.

The chain links TRBV6-1 to TRBJ2-5; D ambiguous. Germline-derived CDR1 and CDR2 are MNHNS and SASEGT. The germline V and J ends were trimmed by 3 bases and 6 bases, with 11 bases remaining between them. The CDR3 length is 13 residues. The CDR3 reads CASSDRTPKTQYF. In DNA form, the CDR3 reads TGTGCCAGCAGTGACAGAACGCCGAAGACCCAGTACTTC.

V gene TRBV5-1 combines with J gene TRBJ2-5; D may be TRBD1 or TRBD2 (7 bases each). Looked up from germline, CDR1 is SGHRS and CDR2 is YFSETQ. This CDR3 has 14 residues. V lost 7 bases and J lost 0, with 13 bases in between. The CDR3 sequence is CASGRGQYQETQYF. The CDR3, as DNA: TGCGCCAGCGGGAGGGGACAGTACCAAGAGACCCAGTACTTC.

The genes are TRBV19 and TRBJ1-4, with TRBD1 matching 9 bases. The CDR3 extends over 16 amino acids. The germline V gene has CDR1 LNHDA and CDR2 SQIVND (reference sequence). Trimming took 4 bases from V and 7 from J; bases not matched to a gene: 10. The CDR3 DNA follows: TGTGCCAGTAGTACAAACACAGGGGGCGCGGGTGAAAAACTGTTTTTT. Translation: CASSTNTGGAGEKLFF.

This chain uses TRBV11-3 with TRBJ2-2, with 8 nucleotides matching TRBD1. The CDR3 extends over 14 amino acids. The junction had 6 bases not matched to a gene; V was cut back by 5 bases and J by 7 bases. Germline V lookup: CDR1 SGHNT, CDR2 YENEEA. The CDR3 region has the DNA TGTGCCAGCAGCCGCAGGGGGCACGGCGGGGAGCTGTTTTTT. Translated: CASSRRGHGGELFF.